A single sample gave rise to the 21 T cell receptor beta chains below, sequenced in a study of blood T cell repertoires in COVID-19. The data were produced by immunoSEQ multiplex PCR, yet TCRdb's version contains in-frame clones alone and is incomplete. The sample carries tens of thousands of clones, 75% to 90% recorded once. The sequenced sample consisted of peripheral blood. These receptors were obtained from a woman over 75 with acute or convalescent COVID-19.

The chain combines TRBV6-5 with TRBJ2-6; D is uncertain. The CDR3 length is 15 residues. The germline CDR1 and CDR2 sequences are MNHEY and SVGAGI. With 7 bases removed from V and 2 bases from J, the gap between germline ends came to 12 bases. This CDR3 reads CASNLQNPGANVLTF. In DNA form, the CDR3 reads TGTGCCAGCAACCTACAGAACCCTGGGGCCAACGTCCTGACTTTC.

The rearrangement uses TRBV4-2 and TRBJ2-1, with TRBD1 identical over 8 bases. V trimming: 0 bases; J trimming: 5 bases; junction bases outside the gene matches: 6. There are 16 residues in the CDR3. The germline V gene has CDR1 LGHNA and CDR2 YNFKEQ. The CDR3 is CASSQDTGGENNEQFF. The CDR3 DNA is TGTGCCAGCAGCCAAGATACAGGGGGTGAGAACAATGAGCAGTTCTTC.

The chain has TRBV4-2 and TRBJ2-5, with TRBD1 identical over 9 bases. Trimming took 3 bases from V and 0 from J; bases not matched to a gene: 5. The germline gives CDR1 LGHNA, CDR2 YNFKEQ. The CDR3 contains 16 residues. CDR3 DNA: TGTGCCAGCAGCCAGGCCGGGACAGGGAACCAAGAGACCCAGTACTTC. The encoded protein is CASSQAGTGNQETQYF.

CDR3 region: CASSLPSRLNTEAFF. The CDR3 nucleotides read TGTGCCAGCAGCTTACCTAGCAGGTTGAACACTGAAGCTTTCTTT. This chain uses TRBV7-9 with TRBJ1-1; D is undetermined. Trimming shortened V by 2 bases and J by 0 bases, and 10 bases separated the two germline ends. The CDR3 is 15 amino acids. Germline V gene data show CDR1 as SEHNR and CDR2 as FQNEAQ (reference sequence).

In DNA, the CDR3 is TGTGCCACCAGTGATTTTCGGATCGCAGGGGGCAGTGGCTACACCTTC. It yields the protein CATSDFRIAGGSGYTF. V is TRBV24-1 and J is TRBJ1-2, with TRBD1 matching over 8 bases. Per the germline V gene, CDR1 is KGHDR and CDR2 is SFDVKD. After removal of 1 base from V and 7 bases from J, the junction contained 10 bases not matched to a gene. The CDR3 extends over 16 amino acids.

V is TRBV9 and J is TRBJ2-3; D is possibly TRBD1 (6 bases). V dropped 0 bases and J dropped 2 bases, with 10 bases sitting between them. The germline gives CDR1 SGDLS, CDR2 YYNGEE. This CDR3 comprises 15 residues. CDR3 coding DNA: TGTGCCAGCAGCGTAGTAACAGGGCCCACAGATACGCAGTATTTT. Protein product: CASSVVTGPTDTQYF.

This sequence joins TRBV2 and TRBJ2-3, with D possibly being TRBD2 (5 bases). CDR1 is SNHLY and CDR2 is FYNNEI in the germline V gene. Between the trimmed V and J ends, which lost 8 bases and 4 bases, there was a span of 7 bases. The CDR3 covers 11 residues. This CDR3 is CASPGSDTQYF. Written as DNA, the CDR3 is TGTGCCAGCCCGGGATCAGATACGCAGTATTTT.

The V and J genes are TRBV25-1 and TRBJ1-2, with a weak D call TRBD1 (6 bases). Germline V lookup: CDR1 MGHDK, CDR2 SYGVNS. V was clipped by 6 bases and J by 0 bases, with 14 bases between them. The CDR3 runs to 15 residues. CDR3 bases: TGTGCCAGCAGCACTGGGACATCGTCTAACTATGGCTACACCTTC. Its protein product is CASSTGTSSNYGYTF.

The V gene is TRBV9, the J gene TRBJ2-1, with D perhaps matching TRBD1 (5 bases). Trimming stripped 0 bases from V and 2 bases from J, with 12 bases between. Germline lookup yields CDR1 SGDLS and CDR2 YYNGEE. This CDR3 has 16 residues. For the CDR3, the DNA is TGTGCCAGCAGCGTAGGTCAGGGCCCTACCTACAATGAGCAGTTCTTC. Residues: CASSVGQGPTYNEQFF.

CDR3: CSARGADYGYTF. In DNA form, the CDR3 reads TGCAGCGCCCGGGGGGCCGACTATGGCTACACCTTC. This chain links TRBV29-1 with TRBJ1-2, with a weak D call TRBD1 (6 bases). This CDR3 spans 12 amino acids. Trimming took 7 bases from V and 3 from J, leaving 12 bases between them. Per the germline V gene, CDR1 is SQVTM and CDR2 is ANQGSEA.

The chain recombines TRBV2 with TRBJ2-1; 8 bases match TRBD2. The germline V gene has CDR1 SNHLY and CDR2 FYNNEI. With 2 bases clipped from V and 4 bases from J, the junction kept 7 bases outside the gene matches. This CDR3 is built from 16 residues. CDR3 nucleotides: TGTGCCAGCAGTGAAAGGGGACTAGTGAGATACAATGAGCAGTTCTTC. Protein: CASSERGLVRYNEQFF.

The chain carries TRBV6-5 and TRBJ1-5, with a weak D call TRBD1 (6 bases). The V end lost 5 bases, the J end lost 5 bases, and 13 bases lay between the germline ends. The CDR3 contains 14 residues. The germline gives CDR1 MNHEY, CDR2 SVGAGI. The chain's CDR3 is CASSKDSHYQPQHF. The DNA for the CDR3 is TGTGCCAGCAGTAAGGACAGCCACTATCAGCCCCAGCATTTT.

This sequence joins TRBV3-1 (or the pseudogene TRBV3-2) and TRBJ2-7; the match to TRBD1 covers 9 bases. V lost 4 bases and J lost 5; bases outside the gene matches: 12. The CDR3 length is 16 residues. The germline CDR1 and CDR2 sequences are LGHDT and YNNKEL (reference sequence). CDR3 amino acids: CASSPVPGQGPHEQYF. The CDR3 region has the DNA TGTGCCAGCAGCCCGGTTCCGGGACAGGGACCCCACGAGCAGTACTTC.

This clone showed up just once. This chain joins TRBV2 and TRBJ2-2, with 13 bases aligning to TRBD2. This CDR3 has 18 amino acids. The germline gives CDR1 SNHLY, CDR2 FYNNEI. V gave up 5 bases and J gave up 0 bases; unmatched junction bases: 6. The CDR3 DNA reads TGTGCCAGCAGTCGCAGACTAGCGGGGGGATCGAACACCGGGGAGCTGTTTTTT. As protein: CASSRRLAGGSNTGELFF.

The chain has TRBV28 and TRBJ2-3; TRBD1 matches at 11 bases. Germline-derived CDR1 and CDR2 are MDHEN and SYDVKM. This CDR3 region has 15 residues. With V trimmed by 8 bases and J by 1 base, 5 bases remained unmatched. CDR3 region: CASGTGGRRTDTQYF. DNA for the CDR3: TGTGCCAGCGGGACAGGGGGAAGGCGCACAGATACGCAGTATTTT.

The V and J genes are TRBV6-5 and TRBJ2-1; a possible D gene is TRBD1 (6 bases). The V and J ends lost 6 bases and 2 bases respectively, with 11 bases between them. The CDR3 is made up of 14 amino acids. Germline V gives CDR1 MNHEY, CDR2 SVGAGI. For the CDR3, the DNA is TGTGCCAGCAGCCAGGGGACGACCTACAATGAGCAGTTCTTC. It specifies CASSQGTTYNEQFF.

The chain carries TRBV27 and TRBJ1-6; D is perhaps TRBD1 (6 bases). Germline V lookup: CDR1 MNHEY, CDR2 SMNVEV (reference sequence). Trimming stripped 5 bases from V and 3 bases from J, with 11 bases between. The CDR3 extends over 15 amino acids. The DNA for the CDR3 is TGTGCCAGCAGTCTACAGGGAAACTATAATTCACCCCTCCACTTT. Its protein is CASSLQGNYNSPLHF.

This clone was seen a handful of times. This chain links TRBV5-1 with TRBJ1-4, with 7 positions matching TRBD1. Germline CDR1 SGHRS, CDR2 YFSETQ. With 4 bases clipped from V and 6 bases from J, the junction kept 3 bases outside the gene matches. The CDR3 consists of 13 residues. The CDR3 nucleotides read TGCGCCAGCAGCAGGGGGCGGGATGAAAAACTGTTTTTT. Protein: CASSRGRDEKLFF.

This chain's CDR3 is CASSLVSTRRETQYF. DNA of the CDR3: TGTGCCAGCAGCTTAGTTAGTACTAGGCGAGAGACCCAGTACTTC. The J gene is TRBJ2-5, the V gene TRBV11-3; possible D gene TRBD2, 5 bases. The CDR3 contains 15 residues. Germline V gene data show CDR1 as SGHNT and CDR2 as YENEEA. Trimming stripped 1 base from V and 4 bases from J, with 13 bases between.

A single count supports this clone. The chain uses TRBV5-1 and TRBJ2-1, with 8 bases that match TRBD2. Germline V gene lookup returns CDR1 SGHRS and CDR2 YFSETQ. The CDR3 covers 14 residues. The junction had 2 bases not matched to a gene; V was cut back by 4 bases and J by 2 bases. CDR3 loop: CASSERGPYNEQFF. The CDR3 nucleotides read TGCGCCAGCAGCGAGCGGGGGCCCTACAATGAGCAGTTCTTC.

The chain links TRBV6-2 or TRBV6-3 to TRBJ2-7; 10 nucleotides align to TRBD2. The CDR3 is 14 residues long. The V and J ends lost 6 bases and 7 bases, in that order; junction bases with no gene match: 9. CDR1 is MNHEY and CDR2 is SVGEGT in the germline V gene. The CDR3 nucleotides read TGTGCCAGCAGCCCCTTTGTAGCGGGGGGAGAGCAGTACTTC. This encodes CASSPFVAGGEQYF.